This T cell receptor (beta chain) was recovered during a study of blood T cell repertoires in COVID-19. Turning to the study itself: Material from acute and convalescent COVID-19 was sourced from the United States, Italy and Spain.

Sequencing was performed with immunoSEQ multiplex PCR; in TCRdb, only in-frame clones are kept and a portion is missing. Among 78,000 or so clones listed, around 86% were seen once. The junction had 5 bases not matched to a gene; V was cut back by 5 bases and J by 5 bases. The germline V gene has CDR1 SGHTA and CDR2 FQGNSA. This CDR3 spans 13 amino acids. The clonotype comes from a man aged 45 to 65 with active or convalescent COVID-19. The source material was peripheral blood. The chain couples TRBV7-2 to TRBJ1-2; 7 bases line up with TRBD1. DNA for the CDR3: TGTGCCAGCAGCCTGGGACAGCTTTATGGCTACACCTTC. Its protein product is CASSLGQLYGYTF.